This T cell receptor beta chain was sequenced in a study of T cell responses to AZD1222 COVID-19 vaccine. Overall study results and limits: Two doses of AZD1222 preceded a rise in Spike-specific TCR breadth and depth. Mapped onto spike, vaccine-associated CD4 TCRs spanned it and were dominant at 160-218 and 743-854.

Points on this clone: What it binds is unknown.

This table comes from immunoSEQ multiplex PCR, and its TCRdb copy is limited to in-frame clones, with some not included. The sample shows roughly 130,000 clones, approximately 90% of them seen only once. J was trimmed by 7 bases and V by 3 bases; bases with no gene match: 8. CDR3 length: 15 residues. Germline CDR1 and CDR2: LGHNA and YNFKEQ. The specimen was peripheral blood, collected on day 0 of AZD1222 vaccination. This sequence was found in an adult in good health. This sequence joins TRBV4-2 and TRBJ1-4, with TRBD1 matching 7 bases. The CDR3 loop is CASSHEQGNSEKLFF. The CDR3 DNA reads as TGTGCCAGCAGCCATGAACAGGGGAATAGTGAAAAACTGTTTTTT.